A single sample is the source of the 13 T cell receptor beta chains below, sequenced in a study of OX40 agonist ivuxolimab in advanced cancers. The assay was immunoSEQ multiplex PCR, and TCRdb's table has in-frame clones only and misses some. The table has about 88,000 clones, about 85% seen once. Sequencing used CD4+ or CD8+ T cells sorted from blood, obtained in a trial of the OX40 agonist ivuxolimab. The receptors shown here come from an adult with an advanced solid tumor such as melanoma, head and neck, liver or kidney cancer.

Here the CDR3 DNA reads TGTGCCATCAGTGAAGAGGGGAACACTGAAGCTTTCTTT. It yields the protein CAISEEGNTEAFF. The chain couples TRBV10-3 to TRBJ1-1; D gene unclear. Trimming pared 3 bases from V and 1 base from J, leaving 6 bases between. The CDR3 sequence is 13 residues long. The germline gives CDR1 ENHRY, CDR2 SYGVKD.

The CDR3 sequence is CASSPWRGGGSTYEQYF. The CDR3, as DNA: TGCGCCAGCAGCCCCTGGAGGGGTGGCGGGAGTACCTACGAGCAGTACTTC. This chain connects TRBV5-1 to TRBJ2-7; 7 bases line up with TRBD2. With 4 bases clipped from V and 2 bases from J, the junction kept 15 bases outside the gene matches. Germline V lookup: CDR1 SGHRS, CDR2 YFSETQ. CDR3 size: 17 residues.

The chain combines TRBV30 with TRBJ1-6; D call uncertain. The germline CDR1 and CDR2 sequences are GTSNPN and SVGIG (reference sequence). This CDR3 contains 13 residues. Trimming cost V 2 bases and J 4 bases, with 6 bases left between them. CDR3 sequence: CAWSPNYNSPLHF. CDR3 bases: TGTGCCTGGAGTCCGAATTATAATTCACCCCTCCACTTT.

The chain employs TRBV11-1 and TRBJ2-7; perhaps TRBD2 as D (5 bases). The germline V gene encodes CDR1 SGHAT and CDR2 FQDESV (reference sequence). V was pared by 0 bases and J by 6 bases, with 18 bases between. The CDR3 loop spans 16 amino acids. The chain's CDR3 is CASSLARGGNPPEQYF. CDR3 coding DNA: TGTGCCAGCAGCTTAGCACGCGGAGGAAACCCTCCCGAGCAGTACTTC.

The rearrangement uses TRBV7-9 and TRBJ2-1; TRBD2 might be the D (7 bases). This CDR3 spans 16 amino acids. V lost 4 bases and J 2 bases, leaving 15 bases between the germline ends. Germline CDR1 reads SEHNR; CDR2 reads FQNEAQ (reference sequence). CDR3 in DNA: TGTGCCAGCAGCTCTGGTCAGGGGACTACCTACAATGAGCAGTTCTTC. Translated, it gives CASSSGQGTTYNEQFF.

The CDR3 region has the DNA TGTGCCAGCAGCTTGACAGGAGCAAATCAGCCCCAGCATTTT. Amino acids: CASSLTGANQPQHF. The chain employs TRBV7-2 and TRBJ1-5; D perhaps matches TRBD1 (6 bases). The CDR3 runs 14 residues. The germline CDR1 and CDR2 sequences are SGHTA and FQGNSA. The ends were cut back, 3 bases at V and 4 bases at J, with 10 bases in the middle. The entire variable domain, with the rest obtained from reference TRBV7-2 and TRBJ1-5, is as follows: GAGVSQSPSNKVTEKGKDVELRCDPISGHTALYWYRQSLGQGLEFLIYFQGNSAPDKSGLPSDRFSAERTGGSVSTLTIQRTQQEDSAVYLCASSLTGANQPQHFGDGTRLSIL.

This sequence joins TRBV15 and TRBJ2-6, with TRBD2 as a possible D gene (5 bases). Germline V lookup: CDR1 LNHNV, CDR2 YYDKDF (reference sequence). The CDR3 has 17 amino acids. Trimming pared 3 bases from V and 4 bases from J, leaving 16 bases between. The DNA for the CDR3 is TGTGCCACCAGCAGCGCGGAGGAGGCGATGGGGGCCAACGTCCTGACTTTC. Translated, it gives CATSSAEEAMGANVLTF.

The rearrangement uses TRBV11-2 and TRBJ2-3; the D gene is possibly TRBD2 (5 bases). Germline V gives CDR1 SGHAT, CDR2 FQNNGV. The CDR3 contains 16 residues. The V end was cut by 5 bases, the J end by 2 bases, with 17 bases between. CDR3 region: CASSLRAGSFTDTQYF. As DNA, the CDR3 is TGTGCCAGCAGCCTGAGGGCGGGCAGTTTCACAGATACGCAGTATTTT.

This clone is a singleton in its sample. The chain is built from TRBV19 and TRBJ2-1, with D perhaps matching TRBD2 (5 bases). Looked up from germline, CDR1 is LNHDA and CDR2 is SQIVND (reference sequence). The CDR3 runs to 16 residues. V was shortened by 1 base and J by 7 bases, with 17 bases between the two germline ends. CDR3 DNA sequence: TGTGCCAGTAGTATAGGAATACTTCTAGCAGGTAATGAGCAGTTCTTC. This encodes CASSIGILLAGNEQFF.

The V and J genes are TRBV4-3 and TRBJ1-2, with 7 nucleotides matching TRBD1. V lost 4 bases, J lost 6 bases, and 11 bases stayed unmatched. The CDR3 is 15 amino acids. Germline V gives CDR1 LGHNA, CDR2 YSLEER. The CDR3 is CASSRLSGGGNGYTF. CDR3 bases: TGCGCCAGCAGCCGACTTTCAGGAGGGGGCAATGGCTACACCTTC.

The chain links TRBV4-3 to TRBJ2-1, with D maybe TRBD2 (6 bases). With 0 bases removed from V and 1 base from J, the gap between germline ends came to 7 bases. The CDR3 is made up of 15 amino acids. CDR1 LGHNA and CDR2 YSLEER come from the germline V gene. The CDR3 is CASSQDAGSYNEQFF. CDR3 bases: TGCGCCAGCAGCCAAGACGCGGGGTCCTACAATGAGCAGTTCTTC.

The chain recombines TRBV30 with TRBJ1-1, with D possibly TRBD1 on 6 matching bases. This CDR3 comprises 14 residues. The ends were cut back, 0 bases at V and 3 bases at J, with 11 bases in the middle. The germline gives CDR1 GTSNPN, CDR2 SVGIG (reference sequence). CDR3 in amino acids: CAWSVTGWDTEAFF. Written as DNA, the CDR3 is TGTGCCTGGAGTGTCACAGGGTGGGACACTGAAGCTTTCTTT. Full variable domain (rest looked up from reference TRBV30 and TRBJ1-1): SQTIHQWPATLVQPVGSPLSLECTVEGTSNPNLYWYRQAAGRGLQLLFYSVGIGQISSEVPQNLSASRPQDRQFILSSKKLLLSDSGFYLCAWSVTGWDTEAFFGQGTRLTVV.

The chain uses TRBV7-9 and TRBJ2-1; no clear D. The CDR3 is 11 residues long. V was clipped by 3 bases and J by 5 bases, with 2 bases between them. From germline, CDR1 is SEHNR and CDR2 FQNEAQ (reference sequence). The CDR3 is CASSFNNEQFF. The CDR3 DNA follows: TGTGCCAGCAGCTTTAACAATGAGCAGTTCTTC.